Detailed here is one TCR beta chain. Its antigen is not known. This sample was taken from a study of T cell responses to AZD1222 COVID-19 vaccine. Study-level information: Pooled samples include second doses given at about 4 or 12 weeks. Study conclusions and caveats: Vaccine-related CD4 TCRs covered spike, predominating at 160-218 and 743-854. The repertoires were collected only after the peak T cell response.

Per the germline V gene, CDR1 is MDHEN and CDR2 is SYDVKM. The CDR3 runs 15 residues. V lost 3 bases and J lost 7; bases outside the gene matches: 9. Clones were sequenced by immunoSEQ multiplex PCR, and TCRdb holds only the in-frame ones, with some missing. The sample yields 200,000 or so clones, 94% seen once. The chain carries TRBV28 and TRBJ1-5; the match to TRBD1 covers 7 bases. The sample in question was peripheral blood, obtained on day 0 of AZD1222 vaccination. The TCR sequence derives from an adult in good health. This CDR3 reads CASSFPPGGGQPQHF. Written as DNA, the CDR3 is TGTGCCAGCAGTTTCCCCCCAGGGGGAGGGCAGCCCCAGCATTTT.